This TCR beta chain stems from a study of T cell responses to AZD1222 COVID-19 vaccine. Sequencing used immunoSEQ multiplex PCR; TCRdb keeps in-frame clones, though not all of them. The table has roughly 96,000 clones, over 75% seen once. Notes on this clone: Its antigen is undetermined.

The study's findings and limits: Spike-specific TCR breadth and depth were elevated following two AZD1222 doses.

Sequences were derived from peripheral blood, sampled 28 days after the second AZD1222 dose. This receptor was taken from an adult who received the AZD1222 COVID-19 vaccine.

CDR3: CASSRGSQETQYF. The CDR3 region has the DNA TGTGCCAGTAGTCGGGGGTCTCAAGAGACCCAGTACTTC. J is TRBJ2-5 and V is TRBV25-1; D might be TRBD2 (6 bases). V lost 9 bases and J 2 bases, leaving 13 bases between the germline ends. The CDR3 runs to 13 residues. The germline CDR1 and CDR2 sequences are MGHDK and SYGVNS.